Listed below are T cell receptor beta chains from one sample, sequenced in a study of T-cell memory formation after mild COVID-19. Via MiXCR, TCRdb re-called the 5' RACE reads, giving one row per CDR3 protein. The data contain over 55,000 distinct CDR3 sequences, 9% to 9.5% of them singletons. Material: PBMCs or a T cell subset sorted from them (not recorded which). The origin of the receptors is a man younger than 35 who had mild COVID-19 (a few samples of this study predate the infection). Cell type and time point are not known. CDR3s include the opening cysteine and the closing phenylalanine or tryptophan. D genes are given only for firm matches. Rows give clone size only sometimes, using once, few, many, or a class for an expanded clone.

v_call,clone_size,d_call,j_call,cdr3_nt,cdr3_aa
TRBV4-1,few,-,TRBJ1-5,TGCGCCAGCAGCCATTATCAGGAACGCAATCAGCCCCAGCATTTT,CASSHYQERNQPQHF
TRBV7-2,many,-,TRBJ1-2,TGTGCCAGCAGCAGGGCCGGCGGTGGCTACACCTTC,CASSRAGGGYTF
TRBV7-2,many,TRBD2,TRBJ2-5,TGTGCCAGCAGCGCCCCGGGTAGCGGGGGGGTCGGGACCCAGTACTTC,CASSAPGSGGVGTQYF
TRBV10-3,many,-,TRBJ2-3,TGTGCCATCGGACAGCTTGAGGCAGATACGCAGTATTTT,CAIGQLEADTQYF
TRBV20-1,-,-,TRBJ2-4,TGCAGTGCTAGAGAGCCGGGACTCGACAAAAACATTCAGTACTTC,CSAREPGLDKNIQYF
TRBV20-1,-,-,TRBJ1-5,TGCAGTGCAAAACCTACCGGGGGCCCAGGGCCCCAGCATTTT,CSAKPTGGPGPQHF
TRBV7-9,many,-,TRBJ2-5,TGTGCCAGCAGCTTAAGACTTTACTTC,CASSLRLYF
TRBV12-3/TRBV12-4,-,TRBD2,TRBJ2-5,TGTGCCAGCAGTCGCCTCCGGGGGGGGGAGACCCAGTACTTC,CASSRLRGGETQYF
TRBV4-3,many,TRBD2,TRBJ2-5,TGCGCCAGCAGCCAAAGGACTAGCGGGGGTCAAGAGACCCAGTACTTC,CASSQRTSGGQETQYF
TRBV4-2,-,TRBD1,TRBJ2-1,TGTGCCAGCAGCCCCCGGACAGGGCCCCGCAATGAGCAGTTCTTC,CASSPRTGPRNEQFF
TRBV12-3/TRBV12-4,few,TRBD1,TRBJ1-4,TGTGCCAGCAGTCAAGATGGACAGGCGTATAATGAAAAACTGTTTTTT,CASSQDGQAYNEKLFF
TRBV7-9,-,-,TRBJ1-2,TGTGCCAGCACCATCAGTGGAGCTAACTATGGCTACACCTTC,CASTISGANYGYTF
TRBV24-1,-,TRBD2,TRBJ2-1,TGTGCCACCAGTGATTCCCTAGCGGGGTCTTACAATGAGCAGTTCTTC,CATSDSLAGSYNEQFF
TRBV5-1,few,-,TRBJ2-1,TGCGCCAGCAGGACCCTTCCTCGCAATGAGCAGTTCTTC,CASRTLPRNEQFF
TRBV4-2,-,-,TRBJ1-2,TGTGCCAGCAGCCAAGGGGAGGCCTATGGCTACACCTTC,CASSQGEAYGYTF
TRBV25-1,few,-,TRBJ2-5,TGTGCCAGCAGGGGGCTCCTACTGTACCAAGAGACCCAGTACTTC,CASRGLLLYQETQYF
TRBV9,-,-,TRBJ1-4,TGTGCCAGCAGCGTCCAAGGGGGGAATGAAAAACTGTTTTTT,CASSVQGGNEKLFF
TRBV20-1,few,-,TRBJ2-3,TGCAGTGCTAGTATTGGAACTTCAGATACGCAGTATTTT,CSASIGTSDTQYF
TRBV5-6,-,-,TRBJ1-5,TGTGCCAGCAGCCACTTAGGGTCGGGTTCGGGTCAGCCCCAGCATTTT,CASSHLGSGSGQPQHF
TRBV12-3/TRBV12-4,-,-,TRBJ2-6,TGTGCCAGCAGCCGGGGGTCTGGGGCCAACGTCCTGACTTTC,CASSRGSGANVLTF
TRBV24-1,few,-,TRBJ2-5,TGTGCCACCAGTGACCCTCGGGCCGTACAAGAGACCCAGTACTTC,CATSDPRAVQETQYF
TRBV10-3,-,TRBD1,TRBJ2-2,TGTGCCATCAGGACAGGGGCAAACACCGGGGAGCTGTTTTTT,CAIRTGANTGELFF